Shown below are 13 T cell receptor beta chains from a single sample sequenced in a study of T cells expressing NK-cell markers. TCRdb re-analyzed the 5' RACE reads; it lists each CDR3 protein once, without DNA. This sample carries under 200,000 distinct CDR3 sequences, with under 20% going to the ten biggest clones. The sample taken for sequencing was blood T cells: a sorted CD56 or NKG2C T cell subset, CD4+ or CD8+ T cells, or bulk PBMC T cells (not recorded which). The receptors stem from a woman aged 18-69 years in good health.

The chain couples TRBV4-2 to TRBJ2-3; without DNA, the TCRdb call of TRBD2 cannot be checked. This CDR3 is built from 20 residues. The germline V gene encodes CDR1 LGHNA and CDR2 YNFKEQ. The CDR3 spells CASSPMGVLAGGPGTDTQYF.

J is TRBJ1-2 and V is TRBV7-2. Per the germline V gene, CDR1 is SGHTA and CDR2 is FQGNSA. The CDR3 spans 16 residues. The CDR3 loop is CASTASGPSLNYGYTF.

The V call is TRBV19, the J call TRBJ1-2. The germline gives CDR1 LNHDA, CDR2 SQIVND (reference sequence). The CDR3 spans 12 residues. The chain's CDR3 is CASSIDDRGNTF.

The rearrangement uses TRBV5-1 and TRBJ2-3; TCRdb lists TRBD1, though no DNA is available to test this call. CDR1 and CDR2 (germline): SGHRS, YFSETQ. This CDR3 is 13 amino acids long. Here the CDR3 reads CASSLGDRGTQYF. Looking up the rest from reference TRBV5-1 and TRBJ2-3 gives the full variable domain: KAGVTQTPRYLIKTRGQQVTLSCSPISGHRSVSWYQQTPGQGLQFLFEYFSETQRNKGNFPGRFSGRQFSNSRSEMNVSTLELGDSALYLCASSLGDRGTQYFGPGTRLTVL.

The chain employs TRBV5-6 and TRBJ1-5; TCRdb indicates TRBD1, and absent DNA this call remains unverified. Germline assignment: CDR1 SGHDT and CDR2 YYEEEE. This CDR3 contains 17 residues. CDR3: CASSLGGTAFPNQPQHF.

V and J are TRBV29-1 and TRBJ1-2; checking the TCRdb D call of TRBD1 is not possible without DNA. The CDR3 runs 11 residues. Per germline, CDR1 SQVTM and CDR2 ANQGSEA. CDR3 in amino acids: CSGDDSYGYTF. Full variable domain (outside the CDR3, taken from reference TRBV29-1 and TRBJ1-2): SAVISQKPSRDICQRGTSLTIQCQVDSQVTMMFWYRQQPGQSLTLIATANQGSEATYESGFVIDKFPISRPNLTFSTLTVSNMSPEDSSIYLCSGDDSYGYTFGSGTRLTVV.

This chain connects TRBV18 to TRBJ2-7; absent DNA, TCRdb's TRBD2 call cannot be checked. The CDR3 covers 15 residues. Germline V gives CDR1 KGHSH, CDR2 LQKENI. The CDR3 reads CASSPGSGGSYEQYF.

The gene calls are TRBV3-1 and TRBJ2-6; no DNA is available, so the TRBD1 call from TCRdb remains unchecked. The CDR3 has 19 amino acids. The V gene's germline CDR1 is LGHDT and CDR2 YNNKEL (reference sequence). This chain's CDR3 is CASSPPPPGRWTGANVLTF.

The gene calls are TRBV2 and TRBJ2-1; the TCRdb call, TRBD2, lacks DNA for checking. The CDR3 consists of 14 residues. Germline lookup yields CDR1 SNHLY and CDR2 FYNNEI. The chain's CDR3 is CASIGRNKNNEQFF.

The chain employs TRBV6-5 and TRBJ2-7; TCRdb's D call of TRBD2 is untestable without DNA. Germline assignment: CDR1 MNHEY and CDR2 SVGAGI. The CDR3 extends over 14 amino acids. The CDR3 region is CASTGVQGTYEQYF.

This chain connects TRBV5-1 to TRBJ2-7; TCRdb's D call, TRBD2, is unchecked because there is no DNA. Germline V gene sequence: CDR1 SGHRS, CDR2 YFSETQ. There are 15 residues in the CDR3. CDR3 in amino acids: CASTPGTSGGYEQYF.

Here the CDR3 reads CASSLAYSRGLPEAFF. This chain connects TRBV5-1 to TRBJ1-1; there is no DNA to check the TCRdb D call of TRBD1. The germline CDR1 and CDR2 sequences are SGHRS and YFSETQ. This CDR3 region has 16 residues.

This chain links TRBV5-1 with TRBJ2-5; TCRdb's D call of TRBD1 is untestable without DNA. CDR1 SGHRS and CDR2 YFSETQ come from the germline V gene. The CDR3 has 16 amino acids. The CDR3 spells CASSSGTGGYQETQYF.